This T cell receptor beta chain was found in a study of blood T cell repertoires in COVID-19 (dated by TCRdb to 2020 to 2021). Background on the whole study: The collaborator samples originated in the United States, Italy and Spain and spanned the acute and convalescent phases of COVID-19. The material from the prospective study consisted of cDNA or gDNA derived from T cells, B-cell-depleted T cells, or PBMCs. The dataset comprised deeply sampled blood TCRbeta repertoires from subjects exposed to, actively infected with, or recovered from COVID-19. The repertoires were released in a freely available public database meant as a resource for research on the immune response to SARS-CoV-2. Samples were obtained from the ongoing ImmuneRACE study (first 160 participants) and from about 1,300 subjects provided by 6 global collaborators. The sample metadata nearly always contained a de-identified subject ID, COVID-19 status, age in years and sex. HLA class I and class II types, where available, came from metadata supplied by the sample provider rather than from assay-based typing.

Another Seattle source contributed samples from volunteer blood donors who had recovered from COVID-19. Collaborating institutions collected whole blood in K2EDTA tubes following their own protocols. For TCRbeta analysis, collaborators shipped samples as frozen whole blood, isolated PBMCs, or DNA extracted from either of those sample types. From V the trimming removes 6 bases and from J it removes 6 bases, while the gene matches leave 4 bases of the junction unaccounted for. Looking up the germline V gene yields CDR1 SNHLY and CDR2 FYNNEI. The CDR3 goes from the cysteine to the phenylalanine over 13 residues. Just CDR3 DNA is preserved here, 39 bases in frame from base 1. Broad study findings and their caveats: Clinical and demographic metadata were provided uncurated, with the amount varying by source and participant.

Concerning this clone: It lacks a known antigen. Base qualities are not recorded, but no much larger clone differs from it by a single base.

The immunoSEQ Assay, a bias-controlled multiplex PCR, was used to amplify TCRbeta CDR3 regions from genomic DNA. Concerning the study's data processing: The number of nucleated cells in each sample was estimated by amplification of reference gene primers within the assay. Sequence reads were collapsed and filtered to measure the absolute abundance of every unique TCRbeta CDR3 rearrangement. For each sample, productive Simpson clonality was calculated by taking the square root of Simpson's diversity index across productive rearrangements. This immuneACCESS table, as held by TCRdb, lists in-frame sequences with V and J called but not all clones. Of the missing ones, under half trace to an unresolved V gene in checked studies; the others have no known cause. The V and J calls and the clone size are those of that table, but D and trimming were determined from the DNA. In all, the sample holds 130,000 to 150,000 clones, and about four fifths of those were seen once. Approximately 3.5% of the sample is in the top ten clones.

The receptor was derived from a man between 65 and 85 years old who had recovered from COVID-19. The chain employs TRBV2 and TRBJ2-1; a stretch of 8 junction bases matches TRBD1. Specimen: peripheral blood. The bases read TGTGCCAGCAGCTTGGACAGGGCCAATGAGCAGTTCTTC. This gives the protein CASSLDRANEQFF.